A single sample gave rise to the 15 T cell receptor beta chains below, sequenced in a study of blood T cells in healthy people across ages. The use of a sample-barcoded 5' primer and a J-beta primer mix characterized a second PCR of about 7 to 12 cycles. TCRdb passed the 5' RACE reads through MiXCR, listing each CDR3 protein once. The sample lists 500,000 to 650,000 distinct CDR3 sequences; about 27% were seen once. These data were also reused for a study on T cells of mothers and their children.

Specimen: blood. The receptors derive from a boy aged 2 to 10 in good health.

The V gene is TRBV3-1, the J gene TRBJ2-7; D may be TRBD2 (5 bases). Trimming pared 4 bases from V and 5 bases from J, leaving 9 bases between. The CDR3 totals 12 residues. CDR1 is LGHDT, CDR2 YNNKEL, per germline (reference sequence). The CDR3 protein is CASSRSGNEQYF. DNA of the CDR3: TGTGCCAGCAGCCGGTCCGGGAACGAGCAGTACTTC.

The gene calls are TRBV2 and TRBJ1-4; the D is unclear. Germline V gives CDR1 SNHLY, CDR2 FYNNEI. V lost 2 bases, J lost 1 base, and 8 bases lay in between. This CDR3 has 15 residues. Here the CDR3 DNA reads TGTGCCAGCAGTGAAATTAGGGAAACTAATGAAAAACTGTTTTTT. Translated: CASSEIRETNEKLFF. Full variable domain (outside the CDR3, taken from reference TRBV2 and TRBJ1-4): EPEVTQTPSHQVTQMGQEVILRCVPISNHLYFYWYRQILGQKVEFLVSFYNNEISEKSEIFDDQFSVERPDGSNFTLKIRSTKLEDSAMYFCASSEIRETNEKLFFGSGTQLSVL.

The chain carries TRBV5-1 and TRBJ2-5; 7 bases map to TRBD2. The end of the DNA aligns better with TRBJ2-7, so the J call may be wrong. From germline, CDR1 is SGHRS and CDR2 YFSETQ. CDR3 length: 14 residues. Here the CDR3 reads CASSSQTTGGEQYF. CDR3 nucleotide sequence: TGCGCCAGCAGCTCTCAAACCACGGGAGGCGAGCAGTACTTC.

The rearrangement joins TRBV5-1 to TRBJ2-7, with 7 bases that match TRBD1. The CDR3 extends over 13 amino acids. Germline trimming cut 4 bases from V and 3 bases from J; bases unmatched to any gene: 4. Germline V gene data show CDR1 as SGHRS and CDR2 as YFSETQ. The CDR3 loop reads CASSRDSVYEQYF. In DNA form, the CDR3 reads TGCGCCAGCAGCCGGGACAGTGTCTACGAGCAGTACTTC.

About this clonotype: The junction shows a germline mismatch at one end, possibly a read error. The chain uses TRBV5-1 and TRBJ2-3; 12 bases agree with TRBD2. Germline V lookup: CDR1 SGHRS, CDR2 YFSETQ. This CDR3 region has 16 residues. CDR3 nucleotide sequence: TGCGCCAGCAGTTCCAGGACTAGCGGGGACACAGACACGCAGTATTTT. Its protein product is CASSSRTSGDTDTQYF.

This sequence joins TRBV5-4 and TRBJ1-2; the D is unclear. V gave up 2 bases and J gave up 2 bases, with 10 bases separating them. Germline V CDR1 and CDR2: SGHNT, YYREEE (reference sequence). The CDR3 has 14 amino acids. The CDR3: CASSFVEGNYGYTF. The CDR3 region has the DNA TGTGCCAGCAGCTTCGTTGAGGGAAACTATGGCTACACCTTC.

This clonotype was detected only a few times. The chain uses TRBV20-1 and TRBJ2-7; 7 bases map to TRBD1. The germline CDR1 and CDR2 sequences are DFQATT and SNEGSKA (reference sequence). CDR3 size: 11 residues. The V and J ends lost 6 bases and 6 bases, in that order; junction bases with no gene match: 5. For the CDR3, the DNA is TGCAGTGCACAGACAGGGATCGAGCAGTACTTC. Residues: CSAQTGIEQYF.

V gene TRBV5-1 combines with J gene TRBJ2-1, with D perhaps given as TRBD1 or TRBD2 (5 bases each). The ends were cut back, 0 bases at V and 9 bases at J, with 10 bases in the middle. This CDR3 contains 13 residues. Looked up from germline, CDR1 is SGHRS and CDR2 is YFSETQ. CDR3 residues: CASSLDPGSEQFF. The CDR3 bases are TGCGCCAGCAGCTTGGATCCAGGGAGTGAGCAGTTCTTC.

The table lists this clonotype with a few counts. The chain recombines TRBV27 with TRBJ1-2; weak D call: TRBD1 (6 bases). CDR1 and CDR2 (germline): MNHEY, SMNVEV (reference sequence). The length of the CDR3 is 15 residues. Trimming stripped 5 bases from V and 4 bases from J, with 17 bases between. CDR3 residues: CASSAHREGSYGYTF. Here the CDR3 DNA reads TGTGCCAGCAGTGCCCACAGGGAAGGGAGCTATGGCTACACCTTC.

The CDR3 DNA sequence: TGTGCCAGCAGCCACTCCCCGACAGGGAGGAATGAAAAACTGTTTTTT. Translated, it gives CASSHSPTGRNEKLFF. The chain is built from TRBV6-6 and TRBJ1-4; 7 positions agree with TRBD1. Germline CDR1 MNHNY, CDR2 SVGAGI (reference sequence). The CDR3 is made up of 16 amino acids. The V gene end was trimmed by 6 bases and the J gene end by 5 bases; junction bases not matched to a gene: 12.

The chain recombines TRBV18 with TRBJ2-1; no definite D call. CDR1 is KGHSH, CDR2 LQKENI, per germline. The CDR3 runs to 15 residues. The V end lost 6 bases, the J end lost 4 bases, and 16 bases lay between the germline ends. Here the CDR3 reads CASSPTLTEYNEQFF. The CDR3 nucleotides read TGTGCCAGCTCCCCAACGCTCACAGAATACAATGAGCAGTTCTTC.

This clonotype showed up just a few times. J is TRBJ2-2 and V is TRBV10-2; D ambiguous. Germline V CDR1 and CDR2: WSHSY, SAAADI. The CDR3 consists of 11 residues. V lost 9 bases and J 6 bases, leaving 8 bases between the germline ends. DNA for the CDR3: TGCGCCAGTTACGAGGCCGGGGAGCTGTTTTTT. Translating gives CASYEAGELFF.

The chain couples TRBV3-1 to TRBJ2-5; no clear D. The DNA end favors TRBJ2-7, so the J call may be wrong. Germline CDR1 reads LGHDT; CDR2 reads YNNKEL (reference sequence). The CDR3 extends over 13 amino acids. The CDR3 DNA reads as TGTGCCAGCAGCCAGGTTAGACACTACGAGCAGTACTTC. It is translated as CASSQVRHYEQYF.

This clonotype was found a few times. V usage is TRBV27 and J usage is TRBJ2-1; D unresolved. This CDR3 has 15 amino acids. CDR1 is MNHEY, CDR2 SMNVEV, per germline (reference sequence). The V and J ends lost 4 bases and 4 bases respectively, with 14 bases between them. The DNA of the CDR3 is TGTGCCAGCAGTTCAGATACTACCCGGTACAATGAGCAGTTCTTC. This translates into CASSSDTTRYNEQFF.

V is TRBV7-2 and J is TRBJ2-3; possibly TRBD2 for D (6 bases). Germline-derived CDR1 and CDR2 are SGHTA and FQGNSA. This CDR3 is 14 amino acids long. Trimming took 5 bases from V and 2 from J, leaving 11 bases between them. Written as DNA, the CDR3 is TGTGCCAGCAGCGGGGGACTCTTCACAGATACGCAGTATTTT. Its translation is CASSGGLFTDTQYF.